One and the same sample provided the 11 T cell receptor beta chains below, sequenced in a study of shared clonotypes between healthy human individuals. TCRdb's table, derived via immunoSEQ multiplex PCR, lists solely in-frame clones and lacks some. The sample lists under 550,000 clones; 95% to 97% were seen once. The specimen sequenced was naive CD4+ T cells sorted from blood. Documented subset: CD45RA+ positively selected. The source of these receptors is a woman between 25 and 40 years old in good health.

The CDR3 reads CASSTMGNTEAFF. The CDR3 coding sequence is TGTGCCAGCAGTACCATGGGGAACACTGAAGCTTTCTTT. The rearrangement links TRBV6-4 to TRBJ1-1; D unclear. The CDR3 consists of 13 residues. Trimming took off 5 bases at V and 1 base at J, with 8 bases between the two ends. CDR1 is MRHNA, CDR2 SNTAGT, per germline.

The chain has TRBV7-3 and TRBJ2-2; a possible D gene is TRBD1 (5 bases). Between the trimmed V and J ends, which lost 5 bases and 2 bases, there was a span of 12 bases. Germline CDR1 and CDR2: SGHTA and FQGTGA. This CDR3 spans 15 amino acids. This CDR3 reads CASSPTGPNTGELFF. In DNA, the CDR3 is TGTGCCAGCAGCCCCACAGGACCAAACACCGGGGAGCTGTTTTTT.

The chain carries TRBV7-2 and TRBJ2-1, with no clear D. The germline V gene has CDR1 SGHTA and CDR2 FQGNSA. Trimming pared 5 bases from V and 10 bases from J, leaving 15 bases between. The CDR3 loop spans 13 amino acids. The CDR3 reads CASSPDPAWEQFF. The CDR3 nucleotides are TGTGCCAGCAGCCCCGACCCGGCTTGGGAGCAGTTCTTC.

The V gene is TRBV7-9, the J gene TRBJ2-7, with a possible D match to TRBD2 (6 bases). V was pared by 1 base and J by 0 bases, with 19 bases between. The CDR3 is 18 residues long. The germline gives CDR1 SEHNR, CDR2 FQNEAQ (reference sequence). The CDR3 sequence is CASSLDFGAGRSSYEQYF. The CDR3 coding sequence is TGTGCCAGCAGCTTAGACTTTGGCGCGGGACGGAGCTCCTACGAGCAGTACTTC.

This clone was seen once. The rearrangement links TRBV28 to TRBJ2-7; TRBD2 agrees at 12 bases. The V gene's germline CDR1 is MDHEN and CDR2 SYDVKM. The junction had 8 bases not matched to a gene; V was cut back by 5 bases and J by 3 bases. CDR3 length: 16 amino acids. The CDR3 region has the DNA TGTGCCAGCAGTCCACTCGGGACTAGCGGGCTCTACGAGCAGTACTTC. It yields the protein CASSPLGTSGLYEQYF.

This chain links TRBV5-1 with TRBJ2-4; 7 bases agree with TRBD2. Losses at the gene ends were 0 bases for V and 0 bases for J; bases not matched to a gene: 12. This CDR3 is 19 amino acids long. CDR1 and CDR2 from the germline V gene are SGHRS and YFSETQ. The CDR3 loop is CASSLGRGVRSVAKNIQYF. For the CDR3, the DNA is TGCGCCAGCAGCTTGGGCCGGGGGGTCCGGTCGGTAGCCAAAAACATTCAGTACTTC.

This sequence joins TRBV21-1 and TRBJ2-2; the table's TRBD1 call for D was not verified on the DNA. TRBV21-1 is a pseudogene segment. This CDR3 spans 17 amino acids. Here the CDR3 DNA reads TGTGCCAGCAGCAAAGAGGCCCGGGACAGGGGTACCGGGGAGCTGTTTTTT. Residues: CASSKEARDRGTGELFF.

This chain uses TRBV7-8 with TRBJ2-1; 9 bases agree with TRBD2. The CDR3 runs 15 residues. V lost 6 bases to trimming and J lost 6 bases; unmatched junction nucleotides: 9. Germline loops: CDR1 SGHVS, CDR2 FQNEAQ. The CDR3 here is CASRPAGGPGNEQFF. Here the CDR3 DNA reads TGTGCCAGCAGACCTGCGGGAGGGCCCGGCAATGAGCAGTTCTTC.

The rearrangement links TRBV4-1 to TRBJ1-1; tentative D call: TRBD1 (6 bases). Trimming took off 4 bases at V and 4 bases at J, with 22 bases between the two ends. Germline CDR1 is MGHRA and CDR2 is YSYEKL. This CDR3 has 17 residues. CDR3 amino acids: CASSRANLQGRSTEAFF. As DNA, the CDR3 is TGCGCCAGCAGCCGGGCGAATCTACAGGGCAGGAGCACTGAAGCTTTCTTT.

The chain has TRBV6-1 and TRBJ2-7; TRBD1 matches at 9 bases. V was clipped by 2 bases and J by 3 bases; unmatched bases: 5. The germline V gene has CDR1 MNHNS and CDR2 SASEGT. This CDR3 contains 15 residues. The CDR3 DNA reads as TGTGCCAGCAGTGAACCGGGACAGGGAGGCTACGAGCAGTACTTC. It encodes CASSEPGQGGYEQYF.

This clone showed up just once. For the CDR3, the DNA is TGTGCCAGTAGCGTTAAGACGGGACAAGACTACGAGCAGTACTTC. Amino acid sequence: CASSVKTGQDYEQYF. The chain combines TRBV19 with TRBJ2-7, with D perhaps matching TRBD1 (6 bases). Trimming removed 6 bases at V and 3 bases at J, with 18 bases between. This CDR3 is 15 amino acids long. In germline, CDR1 is LNHDA, CDR2 SQIVND (reference sequence).